This record concerns one TCR beta chain sequence. Its antigen is undetermined. Germline V gene lookup returns CDR1 SGHAT and CDR2 FQNNGV. V lost 4 bases to trimming and J lost 0 bases, with 16 bases between them. CDR3 size: 17 residues. These data originate in a study of CD8+ T cells in alopecia areata. Study-level information: Treated patients took oral tofacitinib at 5 to 10 mg twice daily.

Study-wide points: Tofacitinib significantly reduced both scalp clonality and expanded CD8+ clones among the top 100. The link between baseline CD8+ expansion and response remains uncertain with one nonresponder.

Once RNA had been extracted, it was reverse transcribed into cDNA to act as the sequencing template. Here immunoSEQ multiplex PCR was the method, and the copy in TCRdb shows in-frame clones only, minus some. The repertoire includes about 200,000 clones, around two fifths of them detected once, and 0.48% sits in the top ten. Treatment meaning: oral pan-JAK inhibitor, 5-10 mg twice daily. Obtained from alopecia areata patients were lesional scalp punch biopsies along with peripheral blood. The V and J genes are TRBV11-2 and TRBJ2-1; D assignment may be TRBD1 or TRBD2 (6 bases each). Source: CD4+ T cells sorted from blood, taken between weeks 30 and 35, from a patient treated with tofacitinib. The clonotype was recovered from a human donor with alopecia areata. The CDR3 protein is CASSSRGLAASYNEQFF. For the CDR3, the DNA is TGTGCCAGCAGCTCCCGGGGGCTGGCGGCCTCCTACAATGAGCAGTTCTTC.